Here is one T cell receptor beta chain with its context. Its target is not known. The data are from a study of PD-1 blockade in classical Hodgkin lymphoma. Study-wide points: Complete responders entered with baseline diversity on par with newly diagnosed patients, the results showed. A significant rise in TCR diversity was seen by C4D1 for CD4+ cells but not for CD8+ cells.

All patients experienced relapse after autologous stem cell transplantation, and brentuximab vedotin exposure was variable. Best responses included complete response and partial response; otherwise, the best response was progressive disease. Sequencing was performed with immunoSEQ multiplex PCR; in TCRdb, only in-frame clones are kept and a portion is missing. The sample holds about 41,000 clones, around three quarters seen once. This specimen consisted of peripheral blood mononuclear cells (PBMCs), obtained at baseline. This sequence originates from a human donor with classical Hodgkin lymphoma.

This CDR3 is CASSPYGQDPRYGYTF. The CDR3 nucleotides are TGCGCCAGCAGCCCCTACGGACAGGACCCACGGTATGGCTACACCTTC. The gene calls are TRBV5-1 and TRBJ1-2; the match to TRBD1 covers 7 bases. J was trimmed by 5 bases and V by 4 bases; bases with no gene match: 14. There are 16 residues in the CDR3. CDR1 and CDR2 (germline): SGHRS, YFSETQ.